The TCR beta chain described here comes from a study of blood T cell repertoires in COVID-19. Study summary: Samples came from the United States, Italy and Spain, spanning acute and convalescent COVID-19. From T cells, B-cell-depleted T cells, or PBMCs came the material, which was cDNA or gDNA.

As processed by the authors: The assay estimated nucleated cells by amplifying reference gene primers. This table comes from immunoSEQ multiplex PCR, and its TCRdb copy is limited to in-frame clones, with some not included. That table supplies the V and J calls and clone size; D and trimming were determined from the DNA. The sample carries 120,000 or so clones, 87% recorded once. The CDR3 spans 14 residues. Germline loops: CDR1 SQVTM, CDR2 ANQGSEA. V was cut by 6 bases and J by 4 bases, with 18 bases left in between. The receptor comes from a human donor in a cohort sampled during active COVID-19. V and J are TRBV29-1 and TRBJ1-2, with a possible D match to TRBD1 (6 bases). The specimen sequenced was peripheral blood. CDR3 amino acids: CSVRDRRDFYGYTF. CDR3 DNA sequence: TGCAGCGTGAGAGACAGGAGAGACTTCTATGGCTACACCTTC.